These 15 T cell receptor beta chains came from one sample sequenced in a study of post-analysis software for immune sequencing data. General study points: Patients carried a handful of TRBV segments more frequently than controls did, and TRBV5-6, TRBV5-1 and TRBV20-1 were among them.

The antigens for these receptors are not known. The TCR beta cDNA libraries carried unique molecular identifiers. Each CDR3 protein is one row after TCRdb ran MiXCR on the PCR reads. This repertoire shows around 400,000 distinct CDR3 sequences, less than 40% found once; its top ten account for under 9%. Material for sequencing was blood. These receptors all come from a girl aged 2 to 10 with multiple sclerosis.

The J gene is TRBJ2-3, the V gene TRBV28, with TRBD2 as a possible D gene (5 bases). Germline CDR1 reads MDHEN; CDR2 reads SYDVKM. The CDR3 length is 16 residues. Trimming shortened V by 8 bases and J by 0 bases, and 18 bases separated the two germline ends. CDR3 bases: TGTGCCAGCCCTCCACACCTCCGGGAAAGCACAGATACGCAGTATTTT. This gives the protein CASPPHLRESTDTQYF. The variable domain in full, completed from reference TRBV28 and TRBJ2-3, reads DVKVTQSSRYLVKRTGEKVFLECVQDMDHENMFWYRQDPGLGLRLIYFSYDVKMKEKGDIPEGYSVSREKKERFSLILESASTNQTSMYLCASPPHLRESTDTQYFGPGTRLTVL.

The rearrangement uses TRBV3-1 and TRBJ1-5; D uncertain. Looked up from germline, CDR1 is LGHDT and CDR2 is YNNKEL (reference sequence). Trimming took 3 bases from V and 5 from J, leaving 11 bases between them. The CDR3 consists of 14 residues. The DNA of the CDR3 is TGTGCCAGCAGCCAGTTGGGGAGCCATCAGCCCCAGCATTTT. Translated: CASSQLGSHQPQHF.

J is TRBJ2-7 and V is TRBV7-2, with D perhaps being TRBD1 or TRBD2 (5 bases each). The CDR3 has 15 amino acids. Trimming took 5 bases from V and 0 from J, leaving 14 bases between them. The germline V gene encodes CDR1 SGHTA and CDR2 FQGNSA. This chain's CDR3 is CASSPYGGVSYEQYF. The CDR3 DNA follows: TGTGCCAGCAGCCCCTATGGGGGAGTCTCCTACGAGCAGTACTTC.

This chain joins TRBV6-2 or TRBV6-3 and TRBJ2-5, with D unclear. The V gene lost 5 bases and the J gene lost 0 bases, with 13 bases spanning the gap. The CDR3 is 15 amino acids. From germline, CDR1 is MNHEY and CDR2 SVGEGT. DNA of the CDR3: TGTGCCAGCAGTGCCCGGTCGGACGACCAAGAGACCCAGTACTTC. It translates to CASSARSDDQETQYF.

Regarding this clonotype: One end of the junction does not line up with germline, which may come from a read error. V usage is TRBV27 and J usage is TRBJ1-2; D is possibly TRBD1 (6 bases). From germline, CDR1 is MNHEY and CDR2 SMNVEV (reference sequence). The CDR3 totals 14 residues. In DNA, the CDR3 is TGTGCCGGCAGAACAGGGTTAAGAAACTATGGCTACACTTTC. Protein: CAGRTGLRNYGYTF.

This clonotype was seen a few times. The chain recombines TRBV5-6 with TRBJ1-2; D gene uncertain. The CDR3 length is 16 residues. CDR1 is SGHDT and CDR2 is YYEEEE in the germline V gene. Trimming shortened V by 0 bases and J by 5 bases, and 17 bases separated the two germline ends. The CDR3 DNA follows: TGTGCCAGCAGCTTGGTTAGGAGACCCGGTGGATATGGCTACACCTTC. Translating it yields CASSLVRRPGGYGYTF.

This clonotype has only a few counts. The chain employs TRBV20-1 and TRBJ1-2, with a weak D call TRBD1 (6 bases). V was pared by 6 bases and J by 12 bases, with 17 bases between. The CDR3 runs 11 residues. Germline-derived CDR1 and CDR2 are DFQATT and SNEGSKA (reference sequence). CDR3 DNA: TGCAGTGCGATTCGGGACATCGTTCACACCTTC. It codes for CSAIRDIVHTF.

This clonotype appeared once. The J gene is TRBJ2-1, the V gene TRBV12-3 or TRBV12-4; D is tentatively TRBD1 or TRBD2 (5 bases each). This CDR3 is 15 amino acids long. Deletions cut 9 bases from V and 3 bases from J, with 18 bases between. The CDR3 DNA reads as TGTGCCAGTCACGGGACCGGGACGAGCTACAATGAGCAGTTCTTC. Translation gives CASHGTGTSYNEQFF.

The chain couples TRBV7-6 to TRBJ2-7; tentative D call: TRBD2 (5 bases). Trimming cost V 7 bases and J 1 base, with 14 bases left between them. The CDR3 is made up of 14 amino acids. Germline CDR1 is SGHVS and CDR2 is FNYEAQ. CDR3 sequence reads: CASTEGETSYEQYF. The CDR3, as DNA: TGTGCCAGCACCGAGGGAGAGACTTCCTACGAGCAGTACTTC. Using reference TRBV7-6 and TRBJ2-7 for the parts outside the CDR3, the full variable domain is GAGVSQSPRYKVTKRGQDVALRCDPISGHVSLYWYRQALGQGPEFLTYFNYEAQQDKSGLPNDRFSAERPEGSISTLTIQRTEQRDSAMYRCASTEGETSYEQYFGPGTRLTVT.

The chain has TRBV7-3 and TRBJ2-2, with D maybe TRBD2 (7 bases). The CDR3 is 17 amino acids. V lost 5 bases, J lost 6 bases, and 22 bases lay in between. Germline values: CDR1 SGHTA, CDR2 FQGTGA. The CDR3 DNA follows: TGTGCCAGCAGCCCCAGGGGAGGGACTGATGTCGCCGGGGAGCTGTTTTTT. Translation gives CASSPRGGTDVAGELFF.

This clonotype has more than one count but fewer than ten. The V and J genes are TRBV6-1 and TRBJ2-7; possibly TRBD1 for D (5 bases). The CDR3 runs to 14 residues. CDR1 is MNHNS and CDR2 is SASEGT in the germline V gene. Trimming took off 8 bases at V and 4 bases at J, with 18 bases between the two ends. In DNA, the CDR3 is TGTGCCAGCGTAAGACTTAGGGGTTTGTACGAGCAGTACTTC. This translates into CASVRLRGLYEQYF.

The chain has TRBV10-3 and TRBJ2-5; D unresolved. This CDR3 contains 15 residues. The V gene's germline CDR1 is ENHRY and CDR2 SYGVKD. The V end lost 3 bases, the J end lost 5 bases, and 16 bases lay between the germline ends. The DNA for the CDR3 is TGTGCCATCAGTGACTTATTTAAAGCAGTTGAGACCCAGTACTTC. It codes for CAISDLFKAVETQYF.

This clonotype was recorded once. This rearrangement joins TRBV5-6 to TRBJ2-5; D may be TRBD1 (6 bases). The better agreement between TRBJ2-7 and the DNA end casts doubt on the J call. CDR1 is SGHDT, CDR2 YYEEEE, per germline. The CDR3 consists of 15 residues. The CDR3 sequence: CASSLIGTLFGEQYF. Written as DNA, the CDR3 is TGTGCCAGCAGCTTGATTGGGACACTCTTCGGCGAGCAGTACTTC.

The chain uses TRBV5-1 and TRBJ2-1, with 8 bases lining up with TRBD2. Germline CDR1 is SGHRS and CDR2 is YFSETQ. The V and J ends lost 3 bases and 2 bases, in that order; junction bases with no gene match: 4. The CDR3 length is 15 residues. The CDR3: CASSYNSGAYNEQFF. As DNA, the CDR3 is TGCGCCAGCAGCTACAATAGCGGGGCCTACAATGAGCAGTTCTTC.

The V and J genes are TRBV29-1 and TRBJ2-1; 8 bases fit TRBD1. CDR1 is SQVTM and CDR2 is ANQGSEA in the germline V gene. The CDR3 loop spans 13 amino acids. The ends lost 3 bases at V and 4 bases at J; junction bases unmatched: 2. The CDR3 DNA sequence: TGCAGCGTTGACCGACAGGGGTACAATGAGCAGTTCTTC. Translating gives CSVDRQGYNEQFF.